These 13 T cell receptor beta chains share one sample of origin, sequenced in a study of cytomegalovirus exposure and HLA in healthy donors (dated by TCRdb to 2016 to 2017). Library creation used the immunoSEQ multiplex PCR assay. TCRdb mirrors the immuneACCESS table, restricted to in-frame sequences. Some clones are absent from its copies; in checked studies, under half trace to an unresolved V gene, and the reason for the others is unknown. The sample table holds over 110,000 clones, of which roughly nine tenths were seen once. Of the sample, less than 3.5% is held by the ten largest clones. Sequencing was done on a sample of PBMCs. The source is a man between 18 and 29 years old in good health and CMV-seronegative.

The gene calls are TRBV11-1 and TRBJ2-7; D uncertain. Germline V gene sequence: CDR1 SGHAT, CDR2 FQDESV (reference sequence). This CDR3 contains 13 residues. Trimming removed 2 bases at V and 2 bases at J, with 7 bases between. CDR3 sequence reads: CASSLPETYEQYF. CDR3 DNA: TGTGCCAGCAGCTTACCTGAGACCTACGAGCAGTACTTC.

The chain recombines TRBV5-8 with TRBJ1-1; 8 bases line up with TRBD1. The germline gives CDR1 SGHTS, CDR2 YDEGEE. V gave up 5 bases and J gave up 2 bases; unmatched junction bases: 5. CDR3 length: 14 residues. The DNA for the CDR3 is TGTGCCAGCAGAACCGGGACAGGAAACACTGAAGCTTTCTTT. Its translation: CASRTGTGNTEAFF. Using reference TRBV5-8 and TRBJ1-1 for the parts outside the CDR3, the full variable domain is EAGVTQSPTHLIKTRGQQATLRCSPISGHTSVYWYQQALGLGLQFLLWYDEGEERNRGNFPPRFSGRQFPNYSSELNVNALELEDSALYLCASRTGTGNTEAFFGQGTRLTVV.

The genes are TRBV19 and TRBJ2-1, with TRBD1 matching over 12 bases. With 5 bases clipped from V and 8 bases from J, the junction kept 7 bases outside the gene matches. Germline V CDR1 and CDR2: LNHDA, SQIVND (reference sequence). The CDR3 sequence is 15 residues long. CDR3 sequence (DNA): TGTGCCAGTAGTTCCCCGGGACAGGGGGCCGATGAGCAGTTCTTC. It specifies CASSSPGQGADEQFF.

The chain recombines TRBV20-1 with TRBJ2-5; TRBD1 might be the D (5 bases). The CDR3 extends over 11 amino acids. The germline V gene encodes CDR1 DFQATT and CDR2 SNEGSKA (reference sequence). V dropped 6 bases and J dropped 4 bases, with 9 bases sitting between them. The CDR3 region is CSATDVETQYF. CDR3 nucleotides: TGCAGTGCGACAGATGTAGAGACCCAGTACTTC.

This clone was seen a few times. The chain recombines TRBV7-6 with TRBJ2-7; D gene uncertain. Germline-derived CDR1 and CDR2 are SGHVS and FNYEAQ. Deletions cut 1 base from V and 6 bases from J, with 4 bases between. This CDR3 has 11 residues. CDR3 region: CASSLDREQYF. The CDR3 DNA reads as TGTGCCAGCAGCTTAGATCGCGAGCAGTACTTC.

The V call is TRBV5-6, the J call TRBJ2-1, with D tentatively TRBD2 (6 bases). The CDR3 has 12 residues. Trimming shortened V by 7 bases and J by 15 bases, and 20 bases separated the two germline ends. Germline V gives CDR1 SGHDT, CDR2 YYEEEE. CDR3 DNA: TGTGCCAGCTCTAGAAGGGGACTCCTGGGGTTCTTC. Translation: CASSRRGLLGFF.

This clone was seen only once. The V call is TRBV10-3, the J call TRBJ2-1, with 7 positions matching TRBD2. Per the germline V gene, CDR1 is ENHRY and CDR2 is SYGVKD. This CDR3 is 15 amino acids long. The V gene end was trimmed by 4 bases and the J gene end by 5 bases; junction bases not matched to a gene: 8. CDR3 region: CAISASTGGNNEQFF. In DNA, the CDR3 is TGTGCCATCAGTGCATCCACCGGGGGGAACAATGAGCAGTTCTTC.

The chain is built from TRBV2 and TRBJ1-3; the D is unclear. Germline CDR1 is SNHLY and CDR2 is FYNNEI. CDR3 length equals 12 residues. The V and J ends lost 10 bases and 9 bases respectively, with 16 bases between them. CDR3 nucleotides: TGTGCCATTCCGGATAAGGAGGGCACCATATATTTT. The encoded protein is CAIPDKEGTIYF.

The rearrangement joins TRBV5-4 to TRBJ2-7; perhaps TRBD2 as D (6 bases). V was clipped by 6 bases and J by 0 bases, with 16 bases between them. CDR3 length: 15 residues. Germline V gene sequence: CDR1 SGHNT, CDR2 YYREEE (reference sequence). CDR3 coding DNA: TGTGCCAGCACCACACGTGCGGGGAGCTCCTACGAGCAGTACTTC. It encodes CASTTRAGSSYEQYF.

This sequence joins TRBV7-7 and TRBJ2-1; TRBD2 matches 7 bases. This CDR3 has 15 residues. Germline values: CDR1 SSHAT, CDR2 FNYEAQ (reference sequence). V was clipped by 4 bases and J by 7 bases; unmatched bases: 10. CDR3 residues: CASSSGSFGGNEQFF. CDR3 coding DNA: TGTGCCAGCAGCTCCGGGTCCTTCGGGGGGAATGAGCAGTTCTTC.

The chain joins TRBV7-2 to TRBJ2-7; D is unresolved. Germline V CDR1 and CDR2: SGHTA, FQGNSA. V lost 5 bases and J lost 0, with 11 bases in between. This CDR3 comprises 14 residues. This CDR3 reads CASSPPVRSYEQYF. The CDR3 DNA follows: TGTGCCAGCAGCCCCCCCGTGCGCTCCTACGAGCAGTACTTC. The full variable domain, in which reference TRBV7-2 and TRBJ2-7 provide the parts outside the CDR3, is GAGVSQSPSNKVTEKGKDVELRCDPISGHTALYWYRQSLGQGLEFLIYFQGNSAPDKSGLPSDRFSAERTGGSVSTLTIQRTQQEDSAVYLCASSPPVRSYEQYFGPGTRLTVT.

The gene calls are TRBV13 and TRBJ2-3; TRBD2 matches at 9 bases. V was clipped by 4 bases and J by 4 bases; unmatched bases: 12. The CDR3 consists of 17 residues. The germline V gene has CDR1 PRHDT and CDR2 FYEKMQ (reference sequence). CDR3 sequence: CASSSTGTSMIPDTQYF. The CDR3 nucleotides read TGTGCCAGCAGCTCTACCGGGACTAGCATGATCCCAGATACGCAGTATTTT.

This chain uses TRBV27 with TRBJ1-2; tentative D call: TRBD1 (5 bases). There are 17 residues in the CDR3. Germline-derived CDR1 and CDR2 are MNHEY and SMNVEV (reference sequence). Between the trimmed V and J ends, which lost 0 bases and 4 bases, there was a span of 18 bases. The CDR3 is CASSLSWAATGGYGYTF. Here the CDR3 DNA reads TGTGCCAGCAGTTTATCATGGGCAGCCACGGGGGGCTATGGCTACACCTTC.